This T cell receptor (beta chain) was sequenced for a study of glioma-infiltrating T cells after dendritic cell vaccination. About the study: Dendritic cell vaccination trial patients had either newly diagnosed or recurrent glioblastoma.

To note about this clone: Its specificity is not known.

Findings of the study overall: Higher pretreatment TIL content predicted longer progression-free time and survival.

As to time point: after dendritic cell vaccination, including at tumor progression/relapse. Germline values: CDR1 MNHEY, CDR2 SVGAGI. CDR3 length equals 14 residues. The V gene lost 0 bases and the J gene lost 5 bases, with 7 bases spanning the gap. The PCR used 60 V beta and 13 J beta primers. Clones were read by immunoSEQ multiplex PCR, and TCRdb kept only the in-frame ones, dropping some. The table records fewer than 60,000 clones, about nine tenths of them present only once. This receptor was obtained from a human donor with glioblastoma. V is TRBV6-5 and J is TRBJ2-2; D is unclear. The material sequenced was blood, taken after dendritic cell vaccination. The chain's CDR3 is CASSYSSRTGELFF. DNA for the CDR3: TGTGCCAGCAGTTACTCGTCCAGGACCGGGGAGCTGTTTTTT.